Below, one TCR beta chain is given with its context. The target of this receptor is not known. One base away there is no much larger clone; base qualities are not given. The sample is drawn from a study of long-term antiretroviral therapy in people with HIV (dated by TCRdb to between 2021 and 2022). Background for the entire study: The earliest samples were collected about a decade before the 2015 WHO recommendation for immediate ART, when ART was typically delayed until CD4 counts fell. From 30 adults with confirmed HIV infection, the cohort provided 150 to 200 cryopreserved PBMC samples, gathered serially across a mean of approximately six years (range 1-12). About two fifths of the roughly 30 participants with HIV were female. No cross-contamination during QIAcube processing was shown when test extractions of a monoclonal T-cell line were performed alongside around 30 polyclonal samples. A retrospective serial study tested whether changes in peripheral blood TRB repertoire composition and diversity were associated with ART initiation and durable HIV suppression. Results the study describes overall, beyond this receptor: Because pre-ART samples had limited cell numbers, unsorted PBMC were profiled rather than sorted CD4+ and CD8+ T cells. At every time point, the repertoire was dominated by expanded TRB clones first identified before ART initiation, although this dominance fluctuated and, in many PLHIV, declined after ART. CDR3 length ranges in HIV repertoires were narrower than in controls, and network structure suggested an antigen-experienced repertoire with only a slight naive shift after ART. Because PBMC availability was limited, only the TCR beta chain was sequenced, with no alpha chain pairing. The samples span the years 2004 to 2017, and the ART regimens used may be less effective than current regimens. No data were available on ART adherence, viral resistance or therapy changes, limiting inferences about post-ART repertoire changes. ART initiation was associated with a significant increase in TRB diversity, but diversity stayed significantly below transplant donor controls even after long-term ART.

The trim is 7 bases for V and 1 base for J, with a gap of 17 bases between the germline ends. The germline V gene provides CDR1 SGHRS and CDR2 YFSETQ. The CDR3 measures 15 amino acids from cysteine to phenylalanine. Of the read, only the CDR3 DNA is kept; its 45 bases are in frame from base 1. Inclusion was restricted to participants for whom at least one PBMC sample before ART initiation and at least two post-ART samples were available. Every participant with HIV received treatment in the United States of America. Before DNA extraction, cryopreserved samples containing 1-10 million PBMC were thawed and washed. At the time of the earliest PBMC sample, participants with HIV were aged between about 20 and 60 years. Per participant, PBMC samples came from 1-4 timepoints prior to ART initiation and 2-8 timepoints following ART initiation, for a median of 7 samples. For every participant, serial HIV viral load, CD4+ T-cell count, ART history and demographic data were obtained. Genomic DNA was extracted from unsorted PBMC with a Qiagen kit on a QIAcube, with processing performed in batches of 12 samples.

The immunoSEQ hsTCRB v3.0 assay was used at survey level resolution to sequence the TRB variable region. The target sequencing depth for TRB was about 40,000-55,000 T-cell genomes per sample. An Illumina MiSeq with a v3 150-cycle kit was used to sequence the pooled TRB libraries. Per the source publication's procedure: Analysis of repertoires was carried out in R inside a reproducible Nextflow workflow spanning QC, data transformation and analysis. LymphoSeq2, an R package for AIRR-Seq data exploration, was used to implement custom analyses. A few samples yielding fewer than 5000 total TRB sequences were excluded, leaving approximately 190 analyzed HIV repertoires. Among the approximately 190 retained HIV repertoires, about 59 were collected before ART initiation and approximately 130 were collected after ART initiation. Repertoires were downsampled to 5000 TRB nucleotide sequences, and summary statistics were averaged over 100 downsampling iterations. TRB sequences were retained for analysis only if CDR3 regions of at least seven amino acids were present. Diversity was measured with a Shannon entropy-derived clonality score and the Gini coefficient. In the repertoire networks, any two of the top 5000 CDR3 amino acid sequences were connected whenever the two sequences differed by an edit distance of one. For TRB CDR3 amino acid sequences, GLIPH2 was used to predict antigen specificity groups and MHC restriction. To flag known CMV, EBV, HIV or tissue antigen associations, CDR3 amino acid sequences were matched against VDJdb and McPAS-TCR. Pre-ART, post-ART and control groups were compared with Wilcoxon signed-rank tests and Holm-Bonferroni correction. TCRdb provides this immuneACCESS table in a form limited to in-frame rearrangements. Some clones are lacking; in checked studies, under half of them reflect an unresolved V gene, and why the rest are absent is not known. Clonal size and the V and J genes are those of that table, whereas D and trimming came from the DNA. The table for this sample lists about 25,000 clones; approximately 93% of them were counted only once. The ten largest clones capture 9.2% of the sample.

The rearranged chain carries TRBV5-1 and TRBJ2-5; possibly the D gene is TRBD1, per 5 matching bases. The receptor was isolated from a woman aged 35 to 49 with HIV. The starting material was unsorted PBMCs, obtained 7.6 years after starting antiretroviral therapy. The DNA sequence follows: TGCGCCAGCTGCCGCCTTGGACAAGTCCAAGAGACCCAGTACTTC. This encodes CASCRLGQVQETQYF.